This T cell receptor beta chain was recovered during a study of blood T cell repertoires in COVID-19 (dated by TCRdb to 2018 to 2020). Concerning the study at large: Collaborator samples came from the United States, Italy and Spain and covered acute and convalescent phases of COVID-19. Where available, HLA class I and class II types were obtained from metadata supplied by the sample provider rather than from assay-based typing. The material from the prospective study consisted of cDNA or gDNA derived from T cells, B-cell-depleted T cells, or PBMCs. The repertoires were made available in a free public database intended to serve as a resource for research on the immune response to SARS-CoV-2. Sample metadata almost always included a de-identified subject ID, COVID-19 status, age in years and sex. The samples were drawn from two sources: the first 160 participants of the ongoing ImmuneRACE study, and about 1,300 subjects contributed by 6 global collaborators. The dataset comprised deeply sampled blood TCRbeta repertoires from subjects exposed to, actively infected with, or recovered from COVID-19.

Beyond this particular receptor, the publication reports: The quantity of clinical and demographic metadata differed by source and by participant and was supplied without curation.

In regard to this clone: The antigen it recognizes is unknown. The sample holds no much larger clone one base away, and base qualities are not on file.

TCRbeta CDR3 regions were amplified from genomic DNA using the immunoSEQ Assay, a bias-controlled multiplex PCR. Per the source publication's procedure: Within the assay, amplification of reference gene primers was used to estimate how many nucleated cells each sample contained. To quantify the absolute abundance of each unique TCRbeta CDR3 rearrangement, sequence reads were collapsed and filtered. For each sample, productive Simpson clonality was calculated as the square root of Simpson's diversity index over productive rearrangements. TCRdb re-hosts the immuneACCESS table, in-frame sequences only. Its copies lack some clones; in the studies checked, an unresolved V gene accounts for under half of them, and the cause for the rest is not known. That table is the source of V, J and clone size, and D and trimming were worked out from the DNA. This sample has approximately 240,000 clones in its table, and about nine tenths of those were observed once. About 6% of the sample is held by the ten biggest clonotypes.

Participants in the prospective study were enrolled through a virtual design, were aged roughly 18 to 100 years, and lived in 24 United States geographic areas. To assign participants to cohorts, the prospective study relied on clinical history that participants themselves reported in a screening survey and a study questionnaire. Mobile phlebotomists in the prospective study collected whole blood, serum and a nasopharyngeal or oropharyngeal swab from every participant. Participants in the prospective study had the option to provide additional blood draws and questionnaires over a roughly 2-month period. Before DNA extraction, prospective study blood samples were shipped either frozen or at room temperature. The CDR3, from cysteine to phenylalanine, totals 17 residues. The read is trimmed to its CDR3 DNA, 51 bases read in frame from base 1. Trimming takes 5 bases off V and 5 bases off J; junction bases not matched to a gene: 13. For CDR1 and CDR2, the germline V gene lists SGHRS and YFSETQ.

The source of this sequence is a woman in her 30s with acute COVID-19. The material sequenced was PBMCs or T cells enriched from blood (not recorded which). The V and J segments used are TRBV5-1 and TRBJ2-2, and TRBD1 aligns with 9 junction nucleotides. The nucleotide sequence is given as TGCGCCAGCAGGCCAGGCCTGGGACAGGGTGGTACCGGGGAGCTGTTTTTT. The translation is CASRPGLGQGGTGELFF.